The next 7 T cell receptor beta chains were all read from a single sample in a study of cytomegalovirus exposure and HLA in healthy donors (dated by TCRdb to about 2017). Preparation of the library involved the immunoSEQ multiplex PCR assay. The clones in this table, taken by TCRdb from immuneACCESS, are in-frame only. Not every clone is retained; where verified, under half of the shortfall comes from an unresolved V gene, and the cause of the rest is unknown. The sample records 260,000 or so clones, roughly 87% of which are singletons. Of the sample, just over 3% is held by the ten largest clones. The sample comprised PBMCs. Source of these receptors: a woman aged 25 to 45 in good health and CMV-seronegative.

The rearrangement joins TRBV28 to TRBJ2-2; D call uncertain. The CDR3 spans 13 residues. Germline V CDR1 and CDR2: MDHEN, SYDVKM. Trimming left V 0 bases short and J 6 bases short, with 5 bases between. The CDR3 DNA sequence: TGTGCCAGCAGTTTATGGGGGTCCGGGGAGCTGTTTTTT. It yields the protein CASSLWGSGELFF.

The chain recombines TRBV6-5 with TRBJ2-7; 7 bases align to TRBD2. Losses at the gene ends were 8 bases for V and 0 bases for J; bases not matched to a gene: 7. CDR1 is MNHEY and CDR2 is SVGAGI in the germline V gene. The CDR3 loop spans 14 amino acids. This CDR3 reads CASGSSGYSYEQYF. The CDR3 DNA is TGTGCCAGCGGCTCTAGCGGATACTCCTACGAGCAGTACTTC.

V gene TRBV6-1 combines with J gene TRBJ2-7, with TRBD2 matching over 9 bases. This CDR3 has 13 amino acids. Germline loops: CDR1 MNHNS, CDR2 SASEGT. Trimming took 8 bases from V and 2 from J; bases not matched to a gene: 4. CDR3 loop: CASGAGGAYEQYF. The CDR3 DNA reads TGTGCCAGCGGAGCGGGAGGTGCCTACGAGCAGTACTTC.

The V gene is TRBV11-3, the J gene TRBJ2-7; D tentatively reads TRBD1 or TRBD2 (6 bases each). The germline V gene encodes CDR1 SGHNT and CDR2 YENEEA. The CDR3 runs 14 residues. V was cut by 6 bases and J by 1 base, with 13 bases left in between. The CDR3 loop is CASSRGRTSYEQYF. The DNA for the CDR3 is TGTGCCAGCAGTCGGGGGCGCACGTCCTACGAGCAGTACTTC.

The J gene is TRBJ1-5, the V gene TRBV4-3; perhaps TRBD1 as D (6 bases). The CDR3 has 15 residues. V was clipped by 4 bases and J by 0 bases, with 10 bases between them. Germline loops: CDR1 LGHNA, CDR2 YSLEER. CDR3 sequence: CASSPRQDSNQPQHF. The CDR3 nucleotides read TGCGCCAGCAGCCCACGACAGGATAGCAATCAGCCCCAGCATTTT.

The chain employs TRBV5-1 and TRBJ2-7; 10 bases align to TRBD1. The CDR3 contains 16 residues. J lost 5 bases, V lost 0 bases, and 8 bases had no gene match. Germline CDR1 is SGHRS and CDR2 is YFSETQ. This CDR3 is CASSLERGQGYDEQYF. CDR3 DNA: TGCGCCAGCAGCTTGGAGCGGGGACAGGGGTACGACGAGCAGTACTTC. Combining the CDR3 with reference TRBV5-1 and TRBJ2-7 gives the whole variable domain KAGVTQTPRYLIKTRGQQVTLSCSPISGHRSVSWYQQTPGQGLQFLFEYFSETQRNKGNFPGRFSGRQFSNSRSEMNVSTLELGDSALYLCASSLERGQGYDEQYFGPGTRLTVT.

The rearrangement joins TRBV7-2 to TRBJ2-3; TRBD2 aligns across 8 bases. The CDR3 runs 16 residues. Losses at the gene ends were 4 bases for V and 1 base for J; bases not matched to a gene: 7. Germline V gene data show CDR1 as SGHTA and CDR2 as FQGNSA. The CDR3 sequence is CASSSYREGGTDTQYF. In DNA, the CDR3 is TGTGCCAGCAGCTCCTACCGGGAGGGTGGCACAGATACGCAGTATTTT.